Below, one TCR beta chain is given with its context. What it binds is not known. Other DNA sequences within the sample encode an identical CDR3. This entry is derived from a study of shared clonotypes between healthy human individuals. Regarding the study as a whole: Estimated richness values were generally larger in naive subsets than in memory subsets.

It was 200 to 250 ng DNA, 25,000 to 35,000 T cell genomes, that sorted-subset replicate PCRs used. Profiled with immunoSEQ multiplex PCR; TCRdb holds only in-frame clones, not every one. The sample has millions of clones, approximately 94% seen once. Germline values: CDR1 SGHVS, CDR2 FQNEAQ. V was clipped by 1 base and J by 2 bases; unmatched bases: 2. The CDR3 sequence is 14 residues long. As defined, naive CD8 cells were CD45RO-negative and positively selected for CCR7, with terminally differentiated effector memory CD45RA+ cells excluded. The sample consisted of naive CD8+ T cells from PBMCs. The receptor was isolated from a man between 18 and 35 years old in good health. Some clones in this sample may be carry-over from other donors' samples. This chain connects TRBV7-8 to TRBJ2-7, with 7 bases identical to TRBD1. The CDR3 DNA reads TGTGCCAGCAGCTTAGGTCAGGGGGCCTACGAGCAGTACTTC. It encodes CASSLGQGAYEQYF.